The clone carrying this T cell receptor beta chain was recorded many times. The target antigen is unknown. CDR1 is SEHNR, CDR2 FQNEAQ, per germline (reference sequence). V was shortened by 4 bases and J by 2 bases, with 20 bases between the two germline ends. This CDR3 has 17 residues. Template material for amplifying TCR beta CDR3 regions consisted of RNA transcripts. HTBI primers were used for first-round RT-PCR of the TCR CDR3. MiXCR, run by TCRdb on the multiplex PCR reads, gives a single entry per CDR3 protein. The sample has 700,000 to 950,000 distinct CDR3 sequences, 35% seen once; the top ten hold around 30%. This sample is drawn from a study of T cells in Graves' hyperthyroidism and ophthalmopathy. General study results and limits: Ophthalmopathy was told apart from stable hyperthyroidism by a 13 V-J model.

The receptor was isolated from a middle-aged woman with Graves' hyperthyroidism. The rearrangement links TRBV7-9 to TRBJ2-5, with a tentative D call TRBD2 (6 bases). Sequencing input: blood. The CDR3 DNA follows: TGTGCCAGCAGCTCTGGAAGTGGAGGGGCGAGACAAGAGACCCAGTACTTC. Its translation is CASSSGSGGARQETQYF.